This TCR beta chain was retrieved from a study of sequential checkpoint blockade in melanoma. As for the study in general: Patients were randomized 1:1 to nivolumab-then-ipilimumab or ipilimumab-then-nivolumab first-line.

There are 15 residues in the CDR3. J lost 5 bases, V lost 5 bases, and 9 bases had no gene match. Per germline, CDR1 SGHVS and CDR2 FQNEAQ. The data were produced by immunoSEQ multiplex PCR, yet TCRdb's version contains in-frame clones alone and is incomplete. The top ten hold roughly 12% of the sample, which has more than 35,000 clones, approximately 91% seen once. As for treatment: randomized to nivolumab then ipilimumab (arm A) or the reverse (arm B). None of the patients previously received DNA-damaging chemotherapy. Live CD3+CD8+ CD19− CD56− cells were sorted from PBMCs. The specimen was CD8+ T cells sorted from blood (inferred from file names), collected from a patient given nivolumab and ipilimumab in sequence. The J gene is TRBJ1-5, the V gene TRBV7-8; 7 nucleotides line up with TRBD1. This TCR derives from a human donor with melanoma. The CDR3 loop is CASSERQGFYQPQHF. In DNA, the CDR3 is TGTGCCAGCAGCGAGCGACAGGGATTTTATCAGCCCCAGCATTTT.